These 32 T cell receptor beta chains originate from one sample sequenced in a study of T cells in tuberculosis. Using immunoSEQ multiplex PCR, the repertoire was profiled, and TCRdb retains in-frame clones only, with some absent. Here the sample spans under 50,000 clones, 95% being singletons. Sequenced: PBMCs. Source of these receptors: a donor aged 5-35 years with latent tuberculosis or without tuberculosis infection.

This clone was detected once. The CDR3 DNA is TGTGCCAGCAGCCAAGGGGACAGGCCCTACGAGCAGTACTTC. This sequence encodes CASSQGDRPYEQYF. This sequence joins TRBV14 and TRBJ2-7; 8 nucleotides align to TRBD1. Unmatched junction bases numbered 1, after V lost 1 base and J lost 2 bases. Germline CDR1 and CDR2: SGHDN and FVKESK. The CDR3 contains 14 residues. Using reference TRBV14 and TRBJ2-7 for the parts outside the CDR3, the full variable domain is EAGVTQFPSHSVIEKGQTVTLRCDPISGHDNLYWYRRVMGKEIKFLLHFVKESKQDESGMPNNRFLAERTGGTYSTLKVQPAELEDSGVYFCASSQGDRPYEQYFGPGTRLTVT.

The rearrangement uses TRBV4-3 and TRBJ1-4, with D perhaps matching TRBD1 (6 bases). V lost 3 bases and J lost 8, with 25 bases in between. Looked up from germline, CDR1 is LGHNA and CDR2 is YSLEER. This CDR3 has 18 residues. The CDR3 coding sequence is TGCGCCAGCAGCCACCCCAAGGGGCCCAGGGGTACCAAAGAAAAACTGTTTTTT. Translated, it gives CASSHPKGPRGTKEKLFF.

This chain joins TRBV5-5 and TRBJ2-7; weak D call: TRBD1 (6 bases). The CDR3 loop spans 14 amino acids. V was shortened by 0 bases and J by 4 bases, with 11 bases between the two germline ends. From germline, CDR1 is SGHKS and CDR2 YYEKEE (reference sequence). The CDR3 nucleotides are TGTGCCAGCAGCTTGGCTCAGGGGAAGTACGAGCAGTACTTC. Translating it yields CASSLAQGKYEQYF.

The rearrangement joins TRBV2 to TRBJ2-5, with 9 bases aligning to TRBD1. In germline, CDR1 is SNHLY, CDR2 FYNNEI. The CDR3 sequence is 17 residues long. V was clipped by 5 bases and J by 7 bases; unmatched bases: 17. CDR3 amino acids: CASSITGGGNRGATQYF. CDR3 nucleotide sequence: TGTGCCAGCAGTATTACAGGGGGCGGGAACCGTGGTGCGACCCAGTACTTC.

The chain employs TRBV28 and TRBJ1-5; 9 nucleotides match TRBD1. Per germline, CDR1 MDHEN and CDR2 SYDVKM. Trimming removed 6 bases from V and 0 bases from J; junction bases left unmatched: 9. The CDR3 has 17 amino acids. CDR3 loop: CASRNRDRAYSNQPQHF. The DNA of the CDR3 is TGTGCCAGCAGAAACCGGGACAGGGCTTATAGCAATCAGCCCCAGCATTTT.

The chain is built from TRBV30 and TRBJ1-2, with 8 bases that match TRBD1. Losses at the gene ends were 5 bases for V and 4 bases for J; bases not matched to a gene: 9. The CDR3 is 14 residues long. Germline V gene sequence: CDR1 GTSNPN, CDR2 SVGIG (reference sequence). The CDR3 region is CAWGGQVTFYGYTF. The CDR3, as DNA: TGTGCCTGGGGGGGACAGGTTACCTTCTATGGCTACACCTTC. Variable domain in full (rest from reference TRBV30 and TRBJ1-2): SQTIHQWPATLVQPVGSPLSLECTVEGTSNPNLYWYRQAAGRGLQLLFYSVGIGQISSEVPQNLSASRPQDRQFILSSKKLLLSDSGFYLCAWGGQVTFYGYTFGSGTRLTVV.

The chain links TRBV7-2 to TRBJ2-1; 10 positions match TRBD2. Germline lookup yields CDR1 SGHTA and CDR2 FQGNSA. V shed 2 bases and J 2 bases; nucleotides not matched to a gene: 0. This CDR3 spans 15 amino acids. The CDR3 bases are TGTGCCAGCAGCTTACTAGCGGGGGCCTACAATGAGCAGTTCTTC. Encoded protein: CASSLLAGAYNEQFF.

A note on this clone: One junction end disagrees with the germline gene, perhaps due to a read error. This chain uses TRBV19 with TRBJ1-6, with 9 bases matching TRBD1. Germline V lookup: CDR1 LNHDA, CDR2 SQIVND (reference sequence). The CDR3 spans 11 residues. The CDR3 DNA reads TGTGCCACCGGGACAGGGACCCCTAATTTATTC. The encoded protein is CATGTGTPNLF. The whole variable domain, filled in from reference TRBV19 and TRBJ1-6, reads DGGITQSPKYLFRKEGQNVTLSCEQNLNHDAMYWYRQDPGQGLRLIYYSQIVNDFQKGDIAEGYSVSREKKESFPLTVTSAQKNPTAFYLCATGTGTPNLFGNGTRLTVT.

This clone was detected only once. V usage is TRBV28 and J usage is TRBJ1-2; D unresolved. The V end lost 2 bases, the J end lost 1 base, and 5 bases lay between the germline ends. This CDR3 has 13 amino acids. Germline CDR1 is MDHEN and CDR2 is SYDVKM. DNA of the CDR3: TGTGCCAGCAGTTTACAGATTAACTATGGCTACACCTTC. It codes for CASSLQINYGYTF.

The rearrangement links TRBV7-3 to TRBJ1-2; 10 bases agree with TRBD1. Germline loops: CDR1 SGHTA, CDR2 FQGTGA. The CDR3 has 15 residues. J lost 7 bases, V lost 1 base, and 6 bases had no gene match. CDR3 loop: CASSLMGQGMSGYTF. In DNA form, the CDR3 reads TGTGCCAGCAGCTTAATGGGACAGGGGATGAGTGGCTACACCTTC.

The rearrangement links TRBV19 to TRBJ1-2, with D maybe TRBD1 (5 bases). V shed 7 bases and J shed 5 bases, with 14 bases lying between them. CDR1 and CDR2 from the germline V gene are LNHDA and SQIVND (reference sequence). The CDR3 totals 13 residues. The CDR3 DNA sequence: TGTGCCAGTACCTCGGGGGGACGATATGGCTACACCTTC. Its protein product is CASTSGGRYGYTF.

The chain couples TRBV5-1 to TRBJ1-2; D might be TRBD1 (6 bases). This CDR3 comprises 16 residues. V was cut by 4 bases and J by 4 bases, with 20 bases left in between. Germline V gene lookup returns CDR1 SGHRS and CDR2 YFSETQ. The CDR3 sequence is CASSLVGDIEAYGYTF. CDR3 coding DNA: TGCGCCAGCAGCCTTGTGGGGGACATCGAGGCCTATGGCTACACCTTC.

The chain has TRBV28 and TRBJ1-5, with D tentatively TRBD1 (6 bases). The CDR3 runs 14 residues. Germline CDR1 reads MDHEN; CDR2 reads SYDVKM. Trimming stripped 5 bases from V and 6 bases from J, with 14 bases between. The CDR3 sequence: CASSGQHLSQPQHF. The DNA for the CDR3 is TGTGCCAGCAGTGGACAGCACCTGAGTCAGCCCCAGCATTTT. The whole variable domain, filled in from reference TRBV28 and TRBJ1-5, reads DVKVTQSSRYLVKRTGEKVFLECVQDMDHENMFWYRQDPGLGLRLIYFSYDVKMKEKGDIPEGYSVSREKKERFSLILESASTNQTSMYLCASSGQHLSQPQHFGDGTRLSIL.

The V and J genes are TRBV19 and TRBJ1-2, with D perhaps TRBD1 (5 bases). This CDR3 region has 15 residues. The V and J ends lost 3 bases and 1 base respectively, with 12 bases between them. CDR1 and CDR2 (germline): LNHDA, SQIVND (reference sequence). The DNA for the CDR3 is TGTGCCAGTAGTATTTCAGGGTTCCTTAACTATGGCTACACCTTC. It codes for CASSISGFLNYGYTF.

The rearrangement joins TRBV6-4 to TRBJ1-2, with D perhaps TRBD1 (6 bases). Germline CDR1 reads MRHNA; CDR2 reads SNTAGT. The CDR3 covers 14 residues. The germline V and J ends were trimmed by 0 bases and 8 bases, with 13 bases remaining between them. CDR3 protein: CASSDSTRGGGYTF. CDR3 bases: TGTGCCAGCAGTGACTCGACCAGGGGCGGAGGCTACACCTTC.

The chain joins TRBV18 to TRBJ2-7; TRBD2 might be the D (7 bases). The CDR3 runs to 15 residues. Deletions cut 4 bases from V and 2 bases from J, with 15 bases between. Germline V gene lookup returns CDR1 KGHSH and CDR2 LQKENI. CDR3 coding DNA: TGTGCCAGCTCACTGGGGAGGGGGGCTACCTACGAGCAGTACTTC. Translating gives CASSLGRGATYEQYF.

The chain links TRBV19 to TRBJ1-5; D unclear. CDR3 length: 15 amino acids. Germline loops: CDR1 LNHDA, CDR2 SQIVND (reference sequence). The ends were cut back, 5 bases at V and 0 bases at J, with 11 bases in the middle. CDR3 coding DNA: TGTGCCAGTAGTGTCGCCGGCGGTAGCAATCAGCCCCAGCATTTT. This gives the protein CASSVAGGSNQPQHF.

The sample holds one count of this clone. The rearrangement links TRBV7-2 to TRBJ2-7, with D possibly TRBD2 on 6 matching bases. Germline CDR1 reads SGHTA; CDR2 reads FQGNSA. V was pared by 5 bases and J by 0 bases, with 17 bases between. This CDR3 has 16 amino acids. For the CDR3, the DNA is TGTGCCAGCAGCACGAGGGGACGGGAGAGCTCCTACGAGCAGTACTTC. Its protein is CASSTRGRESSYEQYF.

This clone appeared a single time. The chain joins TRBV27 to TRBJ1-6, with 8 bases aligning to TRBD1. CDR1 and CDR2 from the germline V gene are MNHEY and SMNVEV (reference sequence). J gave up 7 bases and V 6 bases, and 5 bases lay outside the gene matches. The CDR3 contains 14 residues. CDR3 region: CASRLDRENSPLHF. CDR3 in DNA: TGTGCCAGCAGGTTGGACAGGGAAAATTCACCCCTCCACTTT.

V and J are TRBV5-6 and TRBJ2-7; D uncertain. The V end was cut by 3 bases, the J end by 7 bases, with 8 bases between. CDR3 length: 11 amino acids. In germline, CDR1 is SGHDT, CDR2 YYEEEE. CDR3 DNA: TGTGCCAGCAGCTCGCGACATGAGCAGTACTTC. Amino acid sequence: CASSSRHEQYF.

The rearrangement joins TRBV7-6 to TRBJ1-5; D remains unclear. Trimming pared 1 base from V and 2 bases from J, leaving 6 bases between. The CDR3 consists of 14 residues. Germline V gives CDR1 SGHVS, CDR2 FNYEAQ. The CDR3 protein is CASSLVERNQPQHF. The CDR3 nucleotides read TGTGCCAGCAGCTTAGTGGAGCGCAATCAGCCCCAGCATTTT.

This chain joins TRBV5-1 and TRBJ1-1; TRBD1 matches 9 bases. The CDR3 consists of 15 residues. Germline V gene data show CDR1 as SGHRS and CDR2 as YFSETQ. V lost 3 bases and J lost 1; bases outside the gene matches: 4. As DNA, the CDR3 is TGCGCCAGCAGCTCCAAACAGGGGGCGAACACTGAAGCTTTCTTT. It translates to CASSSKQGANTEAFF. Combining the CDR3 with reference TRBV5-1 and TRBJ1-1 gives the whole variable domain KAGVTQTPRYLIKTRGQQVTLSCSPISGHRSVSWYQQTPGQGLQFLFEYFSETQRNKGNFPGRFSGRQFSNSRSEMNVSTLELGDSALYLCASSSKQGANTEAFFGQGTRLTVV.

The J gene is TRBJ1-4, the V gene TRBV10-2, with D possibly TRBD1 on 5 matching bases. CDR3 length: 14 amino acids. CDR1 WSHSY and CDR2 SAAADI come from the germline V gene. Trimming cost V 5 bases and J 7 bases, with 14 bases left between them. CDR3 in amino acids: CASSRKGHSEKLFF. CDR3 bases: TGCGCCAGCAGTAGGAAAGGACACAGTGAAAAACTGTTTTTT.

The CDR3 sequence is CASSWGGGTDTQYF. The CDR3 nucleotides read TGCGCCAGCAGTTGGGGGGGCGGGACAGATACGCAGTATTTT. The chain recombines TRBV10-2 with TRBJ2-3; D perhaps matches TRBD2 (7 bases). V dropped 5 bases and J dropped 3 bases, with 12 bases sitting between them. Germline loops: CDR1 WSHSY, CDR2 SAAADI. The CDR3 consists of 14 residues.

J is TRBJ1-2 and V is TRBV9, with TRBD1 as a possible D gene (6 bases). Germline CDR1 and CDR2: SGDLS and YYNGEE. The ends were cut back, 7 bases at V and 4 bases at J, with 20 bases in the middle. This CDR3 contains 15 residues. The CDR3 coding sequence is TGTGCCAGCGTCGGGATGGGGGCTCCAGGCTATGGCTACACCTTC. Its translation: CASVGMGAPGYGYTF. The full variable domain, rest sourced from reference TRBV9 and TRBJ1-2, is DSGVTQTPKHLITATGQRVTLRCSPRSGDLSVYWYQQSLDQGLQFLIQYYNGEERAKGNILERFSAQQFPDLHSELNLSSLELGDSALYFCASVGMGAPGYGYTFGSGTRLTVV.

The sample holds one count of this clone. This chain joins TRBV13 and TRBJ1-2, with D possibly matching TRBD1 (6 bases). V was pared by 5 bases and J by 5 bases, with 9 bases between. The CDR3 is 12 residues long. Germline assignment: CDR1 PRHDT and CDR2 FYEKMQ (reference sequence). CDR3 protein: CASSTGQYGYTF. DNA for the CDR3: TGTGCCAGCAGCACCGGACAGTATGGCTACACCTTC.

The rearrangement links TRBV28 to TRBJ2-1; 10 nucleotides match TRBD2. In germline, CDR1 is MDHEN, CDR2 SYDVKM. This CDR3 spans 17 amino acids. V gave up 3 bases and J gave up 1 base; unmatched junction bases: 6. CDR3 in DNA: TGTGCCAGCAGTTTTTCCCCACTAGCGGGGTCCTACAATGAGCAGTTCTTC. Translating gives CASSFSPLAGSYNEQFF.

The rearrangement uses TRBV2 and TRBJ2-7, with TRBD1 as a possible D gene (5 bases). Germline V gene data show CDR1 as SNHLY and CDR2 as FYNNEI. The V end lost 4 bases, the J end lost 5 bases, and 6 bases lay between the germline ends. The CDR3 runs 11 residues. This CDR3 reads CASSATDEQYF. The CDR3 DNA reads as TGTGCCAGCAGTGCGACAGACGAGCAGTACTTC.

The V gene is TRBV29-1, the J gene TRBJ1-2, with a weak D call TRBD1 (6 bases). Germline assignment: CDR1 SQVTM and CDR2 ANQGSEA. This CDR3 has 15 amino acids. The V end was cut by 3 bases, the J end by 3 bases, with 17 bases between. The CDR3 DNA reads TGCAGCGTTGACCGTCCAGGGGTTAGTGACTATGGCTACACCTTC. Encoded protein: CSVDRPGVSDYGYTF.

The rearrangement uses TRBV7-6 and TRBJ1-5; 8 positions match TRBD1. CDR3 length equals 16 residues. The germline gives CDR1 SGHVS, CDR2 FNYEAQ. Trimming removed 5 bases from V and 2 bases from J; junction bases left unmatched: 8. The CDR3 DNA sequence: TGTGCCAGCAGCCAAGGACAGGGCTTGGGCAATCAGCCCCAGCATTTT. This codes for CASSQGQGLGNQPQHF.

The chain uses TRBV5-4 and TRBJ2-5, with D tentatively TRBD2 (7 bases). This CDR3 spans 14 amino acids. The germline V and J ends were trimmed by 4 bases and 5 bases, with 15 bases remaining between them. Looked up from germline, CDR1 is SGHNT and CDR2 is YYREEE (reference sequence). The DNA for the CDR3 is TGTGCCAGCAGCAGGGGGGGACTTTCGGAGACCCAGTACTTC. It translates to CASSRGGLSETQYF.

The genes are TRBV5-6 and TRBJ1-2; 10 bases are shared with TRBD1. The V gene's germline CDR1 is SGHDT and CDR2 YYEEEE. This CDR3 contains 16 residues. V trimming: 4 bases; J trimming: 1 base; junction bases outside the gene matches: 7. The chain's CDR3 is CASSHGTGVSNYGYTF. In DNA, the CDR3 is TGTGCCAGCAGCCACGGGACAGGGGTTAGTAACTATGGCTACACCTTC.